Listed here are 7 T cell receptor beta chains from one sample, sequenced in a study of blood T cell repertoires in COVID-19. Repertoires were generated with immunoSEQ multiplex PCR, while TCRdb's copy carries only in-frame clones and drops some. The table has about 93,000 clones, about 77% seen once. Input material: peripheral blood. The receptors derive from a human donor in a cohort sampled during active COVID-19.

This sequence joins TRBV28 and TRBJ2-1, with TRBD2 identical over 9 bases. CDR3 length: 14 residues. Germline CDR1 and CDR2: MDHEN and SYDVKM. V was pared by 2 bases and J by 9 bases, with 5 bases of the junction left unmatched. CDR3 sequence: CASSLAGGPGEQFF. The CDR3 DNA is TGTGCCAGCAGTTTAGCGGGAGGGCCGGGTGAGCAGTTCTTC.

The CDR3 loop is CASSSRQAGGPGNEQFF. CDR3 in DNA: TGTGCCAGCAGCTCCCGCCAGGCGGGGGGCCCAGGCAATGAGCAGTTCTTC. This chain uses TRBV7-2 with TRBJ2-1; TRBD2 matches 8 bases. The V segment lost 4 bases and the J segment 6 bases; nucleotides outside the gene matches: 14. CDR3 length: 17 residues. CDR1 and CDR2 from the germline V gene are SGHTA and FQGNSA.

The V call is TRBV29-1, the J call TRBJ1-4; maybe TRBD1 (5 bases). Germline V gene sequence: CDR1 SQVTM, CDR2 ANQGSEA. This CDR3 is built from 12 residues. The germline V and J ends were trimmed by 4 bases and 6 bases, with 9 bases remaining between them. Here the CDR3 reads CSVGQGHEKLFF. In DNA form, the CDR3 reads TGCAGCGTTGGGCAGGGTCATGAAAAACTGTTTTTT.

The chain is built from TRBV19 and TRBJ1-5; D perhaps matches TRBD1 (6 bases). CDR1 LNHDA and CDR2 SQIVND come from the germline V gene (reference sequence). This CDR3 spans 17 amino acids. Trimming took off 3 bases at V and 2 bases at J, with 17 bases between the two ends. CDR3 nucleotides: TGTGCCAGTAGTATTTCGGGGGGCGTTTTGGGCAATCAGCCCCAGCATTTT. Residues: CASSISGGVLGNQPQHF. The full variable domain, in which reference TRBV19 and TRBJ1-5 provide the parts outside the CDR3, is DGGITQSPKYLFRKEGQNVTLSCEQNLNHDAMYWYRQDPGQGLRLIYYSQIVNDFQKGDIAEGYSVSREKKESFPLTVTSAQKNPTAFYLCASSISGGVLGNQPQHFGDGTRLSIL.

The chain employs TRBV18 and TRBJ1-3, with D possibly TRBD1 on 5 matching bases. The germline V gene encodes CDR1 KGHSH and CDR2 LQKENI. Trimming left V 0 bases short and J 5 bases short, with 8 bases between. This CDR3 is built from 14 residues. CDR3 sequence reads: CASSPPTGRNTIYF. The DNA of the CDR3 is TGTGCCAGCTCACCACCAACAGGCCGAAACACCATATATTTT.

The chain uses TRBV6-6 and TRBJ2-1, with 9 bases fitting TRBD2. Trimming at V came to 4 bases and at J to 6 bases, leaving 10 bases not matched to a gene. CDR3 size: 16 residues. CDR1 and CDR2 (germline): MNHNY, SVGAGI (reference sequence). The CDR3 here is CASSFRTSEKSNEQFF. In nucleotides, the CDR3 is TGTGCCAGCAGTTTCCGGACTAGCGAGAAATCCAATGAGCAGTTCTTC.

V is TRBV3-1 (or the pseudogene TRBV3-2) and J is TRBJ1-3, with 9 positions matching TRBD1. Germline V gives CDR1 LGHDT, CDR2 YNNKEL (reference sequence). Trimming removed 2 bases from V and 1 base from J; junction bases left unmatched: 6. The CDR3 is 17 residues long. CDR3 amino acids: CASSQTGTGFSGNTIYF. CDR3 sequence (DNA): TGTGCCAGCAGCCAAACCGGGACAGGGTTTTCTGGAAACACCATATATTTT.